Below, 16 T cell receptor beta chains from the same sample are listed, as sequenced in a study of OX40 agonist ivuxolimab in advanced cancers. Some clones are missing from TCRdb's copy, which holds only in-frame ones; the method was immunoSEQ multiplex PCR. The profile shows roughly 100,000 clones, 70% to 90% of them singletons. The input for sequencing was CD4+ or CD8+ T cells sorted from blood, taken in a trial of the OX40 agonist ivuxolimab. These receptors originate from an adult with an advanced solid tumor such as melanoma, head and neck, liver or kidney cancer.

The DNA of the CDR3 is TGCGCCAGCAGCCAAGGGGTCCCGCTACGTATGAACACTGAAGCTTTCTTT. It codes for CASSQGVPLRMNTEAFF. The gene calls are TRBV4-1 and TRBJ1-1; D is uncertain. Germline assignment: CDR1 MGHRA and CDR2 YSYEKL. The CDR3 length is 17 residues. V lost 1 base and J lost 0, with 15 bases in between.

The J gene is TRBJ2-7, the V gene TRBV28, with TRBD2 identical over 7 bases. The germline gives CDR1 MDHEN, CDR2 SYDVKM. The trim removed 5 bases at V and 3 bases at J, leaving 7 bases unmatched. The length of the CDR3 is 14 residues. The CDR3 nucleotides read TGTGCCAGCAGTCGGGGAGGGCAAAGCTACGAGCAGTACTTC. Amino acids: CASSRGGQSYEQYF.

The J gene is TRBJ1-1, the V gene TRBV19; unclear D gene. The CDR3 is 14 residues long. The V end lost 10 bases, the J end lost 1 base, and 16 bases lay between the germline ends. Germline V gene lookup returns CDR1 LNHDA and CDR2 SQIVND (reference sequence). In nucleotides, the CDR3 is TGTGCCACCCGGGTCGGCGGAGAGAACACTGAAGCTTTCTTT. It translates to CATRVGGENTEAFF.

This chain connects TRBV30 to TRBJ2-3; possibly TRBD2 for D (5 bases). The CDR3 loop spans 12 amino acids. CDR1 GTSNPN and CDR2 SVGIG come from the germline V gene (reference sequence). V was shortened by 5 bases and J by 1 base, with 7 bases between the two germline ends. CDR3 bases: TGTGCCTGGGGAGCGGGCACAGATACGCAGTATTTT. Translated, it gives CAWGAGTDTQYF.

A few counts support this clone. CDR3 residues: CASSPRTSGRVEQYF. CDR3 nucleotides: TGTGCCAGCTCACCCAGGACTAGCGGGAGGGTTGAGCAGTACTTC. The chain recombines TRBV18 with TRBJ2-7, with 15 nucleotides matching TRBD2. Per germline, CDR1 KGHSH and CDR2 LQKENI. CDR3 size: 15 residues. With V trimmed by 3 bases and J by 7 bases, 4 bases remained unmatched.

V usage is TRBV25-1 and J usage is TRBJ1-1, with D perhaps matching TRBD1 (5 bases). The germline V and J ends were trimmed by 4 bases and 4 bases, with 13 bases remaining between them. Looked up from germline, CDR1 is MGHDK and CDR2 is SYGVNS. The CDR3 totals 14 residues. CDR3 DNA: TGTGCCAGCAGTGCGCCCCTCCAGGGCACTGAAGCTTTCTTT. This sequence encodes CASSAPLQGTEAFF.

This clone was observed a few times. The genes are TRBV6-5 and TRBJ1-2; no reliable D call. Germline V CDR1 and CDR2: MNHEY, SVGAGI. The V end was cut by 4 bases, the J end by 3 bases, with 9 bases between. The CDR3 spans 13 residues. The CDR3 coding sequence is TGTGCCAGCAGTTCCGGGCAGGACTATGGCTACACCTTC. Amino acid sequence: CASSSGQDYGYTF.

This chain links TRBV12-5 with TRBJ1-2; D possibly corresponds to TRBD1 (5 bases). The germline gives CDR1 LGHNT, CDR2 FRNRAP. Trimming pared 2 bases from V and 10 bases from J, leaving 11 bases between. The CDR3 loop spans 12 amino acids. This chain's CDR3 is CASGLSRGDYTF. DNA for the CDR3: TGTGCTAGTGGTTTGAGCCGGGGCGACTACACCTTC.

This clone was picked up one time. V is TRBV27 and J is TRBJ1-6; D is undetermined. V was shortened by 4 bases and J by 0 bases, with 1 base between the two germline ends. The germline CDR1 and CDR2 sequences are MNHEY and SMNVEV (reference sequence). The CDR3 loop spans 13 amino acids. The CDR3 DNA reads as TGTGCCAGCAGTTACTCCTATAATTCACCCCTCCACTTT. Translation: CASSYSYNSPLHF.

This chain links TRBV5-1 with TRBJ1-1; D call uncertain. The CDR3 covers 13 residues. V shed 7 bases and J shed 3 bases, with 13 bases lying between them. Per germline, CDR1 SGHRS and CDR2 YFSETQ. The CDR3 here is CASSVRGDTEAFF. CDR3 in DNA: TGCGCCAGCTCGGTACGAGGCGACACTGAAGCTTTCTTT.

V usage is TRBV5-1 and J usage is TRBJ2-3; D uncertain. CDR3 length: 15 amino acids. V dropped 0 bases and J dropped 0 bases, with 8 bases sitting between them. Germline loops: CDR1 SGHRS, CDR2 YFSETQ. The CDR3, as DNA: TGCGCCAGCAGCTTGGTACCGGCTAGCACAGATACGCAGTATTTT. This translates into CASSLVPASTDTQYF. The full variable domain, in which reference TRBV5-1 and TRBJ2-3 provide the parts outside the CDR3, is KAGVTQTPRYLIKTRGQQVTLSCSPISGHRSVSWYQQTPGQGLQFLFEYFSETQRNKGNFPGRFSGRQFSNSRSEMNVSTLELGDSALYLCASSLVPASTDTQYFGPGTRLTVL.

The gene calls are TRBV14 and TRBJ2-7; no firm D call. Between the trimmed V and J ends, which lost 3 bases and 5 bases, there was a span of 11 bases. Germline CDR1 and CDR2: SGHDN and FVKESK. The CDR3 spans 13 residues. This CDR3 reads CASSHSPWDEQYF. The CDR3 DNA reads TGTGCCAGCAGCCATTCGCCTTGGGACGAGCAGTACTTC.

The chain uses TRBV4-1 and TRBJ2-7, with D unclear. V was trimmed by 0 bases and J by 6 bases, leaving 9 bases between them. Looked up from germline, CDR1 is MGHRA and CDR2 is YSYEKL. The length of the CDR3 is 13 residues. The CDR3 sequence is CASSQEPSGEQYF. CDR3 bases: TGCGCCAGCAGCCAAGAACCCTCGGGCGAGCAGTACTTC.

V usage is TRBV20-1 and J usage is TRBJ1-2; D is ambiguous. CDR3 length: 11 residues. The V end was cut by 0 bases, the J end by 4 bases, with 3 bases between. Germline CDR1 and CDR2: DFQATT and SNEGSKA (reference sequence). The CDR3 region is CSARDSYGYTF. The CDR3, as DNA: TGCAGTGCTAGAGACAGCTATGGCTACACCTTC.

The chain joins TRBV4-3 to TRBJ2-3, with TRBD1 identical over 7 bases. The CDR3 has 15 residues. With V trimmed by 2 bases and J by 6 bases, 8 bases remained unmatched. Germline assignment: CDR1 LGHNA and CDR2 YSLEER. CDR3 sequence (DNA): TGCGCCAGCAGCCAACAAGGGACAGTAGGGGATACGCAGTATTTT. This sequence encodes CASSQQGTVGDTQYF.

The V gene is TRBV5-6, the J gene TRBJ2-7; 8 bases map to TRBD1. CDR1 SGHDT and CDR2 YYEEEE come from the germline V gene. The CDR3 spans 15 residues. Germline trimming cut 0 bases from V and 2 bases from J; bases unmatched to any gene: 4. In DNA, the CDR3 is TGTGCCAGCAGCTTGGCAGGGGGCAGTGCCTACGAGCAGTACTTC. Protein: CASSLAGGSAYEQYF.